This TCR beta chain was identified during a study of a mutant IDH1 vaccine in newly diagnosed glioma. About the research overall: Treated patients comprised 62.5% males and around 38% females, mean age roughly 44 years. Earlier care involved radiotherapy, temozolomide, or both, and the majority received both. Overall study results and limits: Seemingly, pseudoprogression had no relation to changes in the top peripheral T cell clonotypes.

Noted time point: baseline, week 1 (first vaccination visit). Treatment described: pre-vaccination baseline after standard-of-care therapy. New WHO grade 3 or 4 IDH1-mutant, ATRX-lost astrocytomas were present in all donors. Only in-frame clones appear in the TCRdb table, and some are missing; sequencing was by immunoSEQ multiplex PCR. The sample shows approximately 54,000 clones, 80% to 90% of them seen only once. A remark on this clone: Its specificity is unknown.

The TCR originated in a man aged 18 to 29 with glioma. The source was PBMCs, collected from a glioma patient treated with radiotherapy, temozolomide or both.

CDR3 loop: CASSFPTSGGDNEQFF. In nucleotides, the CDR3 is TGTGCCAGCAGTTTTCCGACTAGCGGGGGGGACAATGAGCAGTTCTTC. This chain links TRBV6-6 with TRBJ2-1, with 14 bases fitting TRBD2. The CDR3 totals 16 residues. The germline gives CDR1 MNHNY, CDR2 SVGAGI (reference sequence). V was pared by 4 bases and J by 5 bases, with 4 bases of the junction left unmatched.